The TCR beta chain under discussion was sequenced for a study of T cells in Graves' hyperthyroidism and ophthalmopathy. The CDR3 is 13 residues long. V shed 5 bases, J shed 9 bases, and the junction held 4 bases outside the gene matches. Germline loops: CDR1 SGHVS, CDR2 FNYEAQ. The source material, RNA transcripts, was used to amplify TCR beta CDR3 regions. TCR CDR3 underwent first-round RT-PCR with the HTBI primer set. TCRdb fed the multiplex PCR reads into MiXCR, producing one record per CDR3 protein. The table lists about 720,000 distinct CDR3 sequences, roughly 15% of them singletons, with under 10% in the top ten.

This sequence originates from a man between 18 and 35 years old with Graves' hyperthyroidism. This chain uses TRBV7-6 with TRBJ2-2, with TRBD2 matching over 9 bases. Sequenced: blood. The CDR3 loop reads CASSDSGSRELFF. In DNA, the CDR3 is TGTGCCAGCAGCGATAGCGGGAGTAGGGAGCTGTTTTTT. The full variable domain, completed using reference TRBV7-6 and TRBJ2-2, is GAGVSQSPRYKVTKRGQDVALRCDPISGHVSLYWYRQALGQGPEFLTYFNYEAQQDKSGLPNDRFSAERPEGSISTLTIQRTEQRDSAMYRCASSDSGSRELFFGEGSRLTVL.